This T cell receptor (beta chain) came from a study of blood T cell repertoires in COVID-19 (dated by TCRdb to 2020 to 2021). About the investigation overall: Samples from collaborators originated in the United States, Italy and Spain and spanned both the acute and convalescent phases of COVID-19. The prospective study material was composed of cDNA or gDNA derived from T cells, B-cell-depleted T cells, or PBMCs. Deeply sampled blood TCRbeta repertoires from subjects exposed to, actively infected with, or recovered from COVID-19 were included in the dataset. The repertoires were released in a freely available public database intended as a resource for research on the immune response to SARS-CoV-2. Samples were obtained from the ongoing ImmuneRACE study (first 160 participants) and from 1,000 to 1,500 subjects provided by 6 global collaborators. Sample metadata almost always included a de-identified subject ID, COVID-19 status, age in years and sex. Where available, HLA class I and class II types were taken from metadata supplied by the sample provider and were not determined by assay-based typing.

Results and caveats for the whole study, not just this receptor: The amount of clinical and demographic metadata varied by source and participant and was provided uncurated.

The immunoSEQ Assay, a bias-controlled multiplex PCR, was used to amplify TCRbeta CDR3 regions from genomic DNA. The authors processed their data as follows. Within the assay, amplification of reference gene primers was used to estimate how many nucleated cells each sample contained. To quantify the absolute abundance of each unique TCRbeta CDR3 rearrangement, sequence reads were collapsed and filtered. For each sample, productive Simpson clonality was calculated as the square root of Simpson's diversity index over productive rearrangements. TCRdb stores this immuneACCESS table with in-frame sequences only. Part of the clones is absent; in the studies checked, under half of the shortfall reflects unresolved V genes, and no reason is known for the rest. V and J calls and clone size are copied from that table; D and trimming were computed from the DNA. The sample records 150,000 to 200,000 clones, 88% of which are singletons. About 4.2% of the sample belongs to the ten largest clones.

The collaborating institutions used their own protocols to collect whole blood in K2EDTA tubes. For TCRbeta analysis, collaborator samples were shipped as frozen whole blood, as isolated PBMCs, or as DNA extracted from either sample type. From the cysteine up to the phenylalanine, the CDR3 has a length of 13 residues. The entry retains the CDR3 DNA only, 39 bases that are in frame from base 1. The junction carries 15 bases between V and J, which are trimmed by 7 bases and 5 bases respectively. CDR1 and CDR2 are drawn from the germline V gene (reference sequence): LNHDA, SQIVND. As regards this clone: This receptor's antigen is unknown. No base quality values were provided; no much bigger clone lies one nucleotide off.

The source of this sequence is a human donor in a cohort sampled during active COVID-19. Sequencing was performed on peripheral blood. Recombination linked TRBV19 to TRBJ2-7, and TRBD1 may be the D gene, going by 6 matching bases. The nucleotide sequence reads TGTGCCAGTAAGGCTAAAGGGGGAGACGAGCAGTACTTC. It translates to CASKAKGGDEQYF.